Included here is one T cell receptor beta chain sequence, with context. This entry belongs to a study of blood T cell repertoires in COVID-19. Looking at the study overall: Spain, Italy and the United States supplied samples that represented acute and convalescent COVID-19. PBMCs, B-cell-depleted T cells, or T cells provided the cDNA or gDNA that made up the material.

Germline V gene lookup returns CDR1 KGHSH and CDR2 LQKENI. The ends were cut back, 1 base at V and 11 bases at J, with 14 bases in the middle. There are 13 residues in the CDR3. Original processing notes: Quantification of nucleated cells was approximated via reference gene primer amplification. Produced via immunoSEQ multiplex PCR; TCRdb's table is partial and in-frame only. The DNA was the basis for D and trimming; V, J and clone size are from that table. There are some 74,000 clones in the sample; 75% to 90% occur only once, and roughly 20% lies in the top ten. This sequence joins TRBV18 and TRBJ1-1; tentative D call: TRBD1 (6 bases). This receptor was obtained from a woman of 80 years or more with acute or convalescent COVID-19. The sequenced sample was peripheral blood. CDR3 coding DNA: TGTGCCAGCTCACCACAGGACAGTAGTGTTGCTTTCTTT. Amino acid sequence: CASSPQDSSVAFF.